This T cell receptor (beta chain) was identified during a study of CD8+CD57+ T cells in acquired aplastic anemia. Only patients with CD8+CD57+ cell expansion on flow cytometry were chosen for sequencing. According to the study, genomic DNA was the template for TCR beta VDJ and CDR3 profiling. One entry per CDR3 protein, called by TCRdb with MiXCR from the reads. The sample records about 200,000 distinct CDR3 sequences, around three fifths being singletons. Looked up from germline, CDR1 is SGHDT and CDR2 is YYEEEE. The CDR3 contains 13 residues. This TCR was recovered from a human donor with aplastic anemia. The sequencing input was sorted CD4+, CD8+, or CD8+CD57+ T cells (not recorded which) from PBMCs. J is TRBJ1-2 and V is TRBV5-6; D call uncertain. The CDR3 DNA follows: TGTGCTTGCCGGGGTGGAACTGAATCAGGCTACACCTTC. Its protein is CACRGGTESGYTF.